Each of the 17 T cell receptor beta chains below was sequenced from the same sample in a study of blood T cell repertoires in COVID-19. TCRdb's table, derived via immunoSEQ multiplex PCR, lists solely in-frame clones and lacks some. The table records 200,000 to 300,000 clones, 84% of them present only once. The sequenced sample was peripheral blood. These TCRs come from a man aged 55 to 70 with acute or convalescent COVID-19.

The chain recombines TRBV11-2 with TRBJ1-2; 7 bases align to TRBD1. The ends lost 2 bases at V and 9 bases at J; junction bases unmatched: 3. Per germline, CDR1 SGHAT and CDR2 FQNNGV. The CDR3 sequence is 12 residues long. CDR3 amino acids: CASSLQGQSYTF. CDR3 coding DNA: TGTGCCAGCAGCTTACAGGGACAGAGCTACACCTTC.

The rearrangement joins TRBV10-3 to TRBJ2-7; 8 bases agree with TRBD1. The germline V gene has CDR1 ENHRY and CDR2 SYGVKD. Trimming cost V 6 bases and J 1 base; bases outside gene matches: 8. The CDR3 is 15 residues long. This CDR3 is CAISLNRGNSYEQYF. CDR3 DNA sequence: TGTGCCATCAGCCTGAACAGGGGGAATTCCTACGAGCAGTACTTC.

The J gene is TRBJ2-2, the V gene TRBV19; 10 positions agree with TRBD2. The CDR3 has 14 amino acids. The V gene end was trimmed by 10 bases and the J gene end by 5 bases; junction bases not matched to a gene: 7. Germline V CDR1 and CDR2: LNHDA, SQIVND (reference sequence). CDR3 nucleotide sequence: TGTGCCACCGAACCGGGACTAGCGACCGGGGAGCTGTTTTTT. Translated, it gives CATEPGLATGELFF.

This clone has more than one count but fewer than ten. This chain joins TRBV4-1 and TRBJ1-3; 8 bases are shared with TRBD1. The CDR3 is 15 residues long. The germline V gene has CDR1 MGHRA and CDR2 YSYEKL. Losses at the gene ends were 4 bases for V and 6 bases for J; bases not matched to a gene: 8. CDR3 in amino acids: CASSLTGGTVNTIYF. CDR3 bases: TGCGCCAGCAGCCTCACAGGGGGGACTGTAAACACCATATATTTT.

V is TRBV19 and J is TRBJ1-5, with D perhaps matching TRBD1 (6 bases). CDR1 and CDR2 (germline): LNHDA, SQIVND (reference sequence). V was pared by 6 bases and J by 5 bases, with 17 bases between. The CDR3 runs 15 residues. CDR3 DNA sequence: TGTGCCAGTAGCAAACAGGGCGGTTTCGATCAGCCCCAGCATTTT. Its translation: CASSKQGGFDQPQHF.

Note on this clone: The likely explanation is a read error, given a far larger clone one base away. The gene calls are TRBV6-5 and TRBJ1-2, with no clear D. This CDR3 has 12 amino acids. CDR1 and CDR2 (germline): MNHEY, SVGAGI. V was pared by 5 bases and J by 0 bases, with 4 bases between. Here the CDR3 DNA reads TGTGCCAGCAGTCAGACTAACTATGGCTACACCTTC. Protein sequence: CASSQTNYGYTF.

The J gene is TRBJ1-2, the V gene TRBV6-6; 9 bases map to TRBD1. The CDR3 has 14 residues. CDR1 is MNHNY and CDR2 is SVGAGI in the germline V gene (reference sequence). V lost 5 bases, J lost 5 bases, and 6 bases stayed unmatched. This CDR3 reads CASSQGQGAYGYTF. In DNA, the CDR3 is TGTGCCAGCAGTCAGGGACAGGGTGCGTATGGCTACACCTTC.

The CDR3 spells CASSQTATDTQYF. Written as DNA, the CDR3 is TGCGCCAGCAGCCAAACAGCCACAGATACGCAGTATTTT. The chain links TRBV4-3 to TRBJ2-3; no clear D gene. V shed 2 bases and J shed 2 bases, with 5 bases lying between them. The CDR3 spans 13 residues. The germline gives CDR1 LGHNA, CDR2 YSLEER.

V and J are TRBV28 and TRBJ1-2; no clear D. V lost 1 base and J lost 4, with 4 bases in between. The CDR3 is 12 residues long. Germline V gives CDR1 MDHEN, CDR2 SYDVKM. In DNA form, the CDR3 reads TGTGCCAGCAGTTTATCAGTCTATGGCTACACCTTC. Translation: CASSLSVYGYTF.

The chain uses TRBV9 and TRBJ2-1; 7 nucleotides match TRBD1. The CDR3 runs to 14 residues. V trimming: 3 bases; J trimming: 8 bases; junction bases outside the gene matches: 8. The V gene's germline CDR1 is SGDLS and CDR2 YYNGEE. The CDR3 nucleotides read TGTGCCAGCAGCGCGGTTCGACAGGGTGATGAGCAGTTCTTC. Residues: CASSAVRQGDEQFF.

This clone has only one observation. The chain employs TRBV6-5 and TRBJ1-1; D possibly corresponds to TRBD1 (6 bases). V was clipped by 6 bases and J by 1 base, with 12 bases between them. The CDR3 runs 14 residues. Germline V gene lookup returns CDR1 MNHEY and CDR2 SVGAGI. CDR3: CASRLQGSNTEAFF. The CDR3 DNA reads TGTGCCAGCAGGTTACAGGGTTCGAACACTGAAGCTTTCTTT.

This chain joins TRBV7-8 and TRBJ2-2; 7 nucleotides line up with TRBD2. CDR3 length: 15 amino acids. The V gene's germline CDR1 is SGHVS and CDR2 FQNEAQ. Trimming cost V 5 bases and J 3 bases; bases outside gene matches: 6. The CDR3 DNA is TGTGCCAGCAGCCGGAGCGGGGCGGACACCGGGGAGCTGTTTTTT. It codes for CASSRSGADTGELFF.

The genes are TRBV6-5 and TRBJ2-7, with D perhaps TRBD2 (5 bases). Trimming stripped 5 bases from V and 0 bases from J, with 11 bases between. The CDR3 runs to 14 residues. Germline CDR1 MNHEY, CDR2 SVGAGI. CDR3 loop: CASSPTGSSYEQYF. CDR3 DNA: TGTGCCAGCAGTCCCACGGGGAGCTCCTACGAGCAGTACTTC.

The gene calls are TRBV28 and TRBJ2-5; maybe TRBD2 (6 bases). In germline, CDR1 is MDHEN, CDR2 SYDVKM. The ends were cut back, 2 bases at V and 5 bases at J, with 12 bases in the middle. The CDR3 sequence is 14 residues long. The CDR3 reads CASSLDGSGETQYF. The CDR3 DNA reads TGTGCCAGCAGTTTAGACGGGAGTGGGGAGACCCAGTACTTC.

J is TRBJ1-1 and V is TRBV3-1 (or the pseudogene TRBV3-2); TRBD1 matches 12 bases. With V trimmed by 3 bases and J by 5 bases, 7 bases remained unmatched. The germline gives CDR1 LGHDT, CDR2 YNNKEL (reference sequence). The CDR3 extends over 16 amino acids. The CDR3, as DNA: TGTGCCAGCAGCCAGGGGACAGGGGGCGAGGGGACTGAAGCTTTCTTT. It is translated as CASSQGTGGEGTEAFF.

This chain uses TRBV28 with TRBJ2-7; D perhaps matches TRBD1 (5 bases). This CDR3 has 12 residues. V dropped 4 bases and J dropped 4 bases, with 8 bases sitting between them. Germline V gene sequence: CDR1 MDHEN, CDR2 SYDVKM. The CDR3 DNA sequence: TGTGCCAGCAGTTCAGCAGGGTACGAGCAGTACTTC. This sequence encodes CASSSAGYEQYF.

This clone was counted once. The sample has other DNA sequences that encode this CDR3 too. The rearrangement uses TRBV9 and TRBJ2-5; 16 bases are a match to TRBD2. CDR1 and CDR2 (germline): SGDLS, YYNGEE. This CDR3 has 16 residues. The V segment lost 4 bases and the J segment 5 bases; nucleotides outside the gene matches: 5. The CDR3 nucleotides read TGTGCCAGCAGCCCGGGACTAGCGGGGGGGCCTGAGACCCAGTACTTC. It codes for CASSPGLAGGPETQYF. The variable domain in full, completed from reference TRBV9 and TRBJ2-5, reads DSGVTQTPKHLITATGQRVTLRCSPRSGDLSVYWYQQSLDQGLQFLIQYYNGEERAKGNILERFSAQQFPDLHSELNLSSLELGDSALYFCASSPGLAGGPETQYFGPGTRLLVL.